A single sample is the source of the 15 T cell receptor beta chains below, sequenced in a study of blood T cell repertoires in COVID-19. Repertoires were generated with immunoSEQ multiplex PCR, while TCRdb's copy carries only in-frame clones and drops some. The sample shows about 340,000 clones, 86% of them seen only once. The sample comprised peripheral blood. The receptors shown here come from a woman in her sixties with COVID-19, enrolled during active disease.

The chain carries TRBV5-6 and TRBJ1-1; D is perhaps TRBD1 (6 bases). Looked up from germline, CDR1 is SGHDT and CDR2 is YYEEEE. The germline V and J ends were trimmed by 4 bases and 5 bases, with 15 bases remaining between them. This CDR3 is 14 amino acids long. As DNA, the CDR3 is TGTGCCAGCAGCCCGGAGCAGGGGCAAACTGAAGCTTTCTTT. The encoded protein is CASSPEQGQTEAFF.

V gene TRBV12-3 or TRBV12-4 combines with J gene TRBJ2-4; the D is unclear. The CDR3 covers 12 residues. Trimming took 8 bases from V and 1 from J, leaving 6 bases between them. The CDR3 here is CASALAKNIQYF. The CDR3 coding sequence is TGTGCCAGCGCGCTGGCCAAAAACATTCAGTACTTC.

V is TRBV12-3 or TRBV12-4 and J is TRBJ2-7; tentatively, D is TRBD2 (5 bases). Trimming removed 3 bases at V and 5 bases at J, with 8 bases between. The CDR3 consists of 12 residues. The CDR3 DNA is TGTGCCAGCAGTTTTCGGGGTAACGAGCAGTACTTC. Translated, it gives CASSFRGNEQYF.

V is TRBV20-1 and J is TRBJ2-5; 9 bases are a match to TRBD2. The V gene end was trimmed by 3 bases and the J gene end by 1 base; junction bases not matched to a gene: 3. Germline loops: CDR1 DFQATT, CDR2 SNEGSKA (reference sequence). The CDR3 sequence is 14 residues long. The CDR3 region is CSASRAGGQETQYF. DNA for the CDR3: TGCAGTGCTAGTAGAGCGGGGGGCCAAGAGACCCAGTACTTC.

The rearrangement joins TRBV9 to TRBJ1-2; D may be TRBD1 (6 bases). Trimming removed 4 bases from V and 5 bases from J, with 18 bases in between. The CDR3 runs to 15 residues. Germline V gene lookup returns CDR1 SGDLS and CDR2 YYNGEE. CDR3 sequence: CASSQGQGQVYGYTF. In DNA, the CDR3 is TGTGCCAGCAGCCAAGGGCAGGGGCAGGTTTATGGCTACACCTTC. Full variable domain (outside the CDR3, taken from reference TRBV9 and TRBJ1-2): DSGVTQTPKHLITATGQRVTLRCSPRSGDLSVYWYQQSLDQGLQFLIQYYNGEERAKGNILERFSAQQFPDLHSELNLSSLELGDSALYFCASSQGQGQVYGYTFGSGTRLTVV.

Only one count was recorded for this clone. The chain has TRBV6-2 or TRBV6-3 and TRBJ2-5; weak D call: TRBD2 (7 bases). V lost 0 bases to trimming and J lost 4 bases, with 15 bases between them. The germline CDR1 and CDR2 sequences are MNHEY and SVGEGT. The CDR3 contains 16 residues. The DNA for the CDR3 is TGTGCCAGCAGTTACTCCCACGGGCGGGGGCGAGAGACCCAGTACTTC. Its protein product is CASSYSHGRGRETQYF.

The sample holds a few counts of this clone. The chain has TRBV18 and TRBJ2-3; a possible D gene is TRBD2 (6 bases). V lost 3 bases and J lost 0, with 10 bases in between. The CDR3 has 15 residues. In germline, CDR1 is KGHSH, CDR2 LQKENI. CDR3 nucleotides: TGTGCCAGCTCACCGGGCGGGATCAGCACAGATACGCAGTATTTT. Amino acid sequence: CASSPGGISTDTQYF.

This chain links TRBV7-9 with TRBJ1-3; D is undetermined. The CDR3 has 14 amino acids. CDR1 is SEHNR and CDR2 is FQNEAQ in the germline V gene (reference sequence). Trimming removed 9 bases at V and 4 bases at J, with 16 bases between. In DNA form, the CDR3 reads TGTGCCAGTCTCCTCGAGGAGACCGGAAACACCATATATTTT. Encoded protein: CASLLEETGNTIYF.

CDR3 sequence: CASSPDSNTGELFF. The CDR3 DNA is TGTGCCAGCAGCCCGGACAGTAACACCGGGGAGCTGTTTTTT. The chain uses TRBV5-6 and TRBJ2-2; the D gene is possibly TRBD1 (6 bases). CDR3 length: 14 amino acids. The V gene's germline CDR1 is SGHDT and CDR2 YYEEEE. Trimming pared 4 bases from V and 2 bases from J, leaving 9 bases between.

V is TRBV12-3 or TRBV12-4 and J is TRBJ1-2; D is undetermined. The CDR3 has 13 residues. With 0 bases removed from V and 2 bases from J, the gap between germline ends came to 4 bases. DNA of the CDR3: TGTGCCAGCAGTTTAGCCAGAAACTATGGCTACACCTTC. Amino acids: CASSLARNYGYTF.

This clone was found once. V gene TRBV7-8 combines with J gene TRBJ2-3, with 7 nucleotides matching TRBD2. The CDR3 length is 15 residues. Germline CDR1 SGHVS, CDR2 FQNEAQ. The V and J ends lost 1 base and 0 bases, in that order; junction bases with no gene match: 1. The CDR3 DNA reads TGTGCCAGCAGCTTAGTCGGGGGGAGCACAGATACGCAGTATTTT. Its protein product is CASSLVGGSTDTQYF.

V gene TRBV18 combines with J gene TRBJ2-7; 9 bases are shared with TRBD2. Germline CDR1 KGHSH, CDR2 LQKENI. This CDR3 comprises 12 residues. V gave up 4 bases and J gave up 6 bases; unmatched junction bases: 1. This CDR3 is CASSLAGVEQYF. The CDR3, as DNA: TGTGCCAGCTCACTAGCGGGGGTCGAGCAGTACTTC. Full variable domain (outside the CDR3, taken from reference TRBV18 and TRBJ2-7): NAGVMQNPRHLVRRRGQEARLRCSPMKGHSHVYWYRQLPEEGLKFMVYLQKENIIDESGMPKERFSAEFPKEGPSILRIQQVVRGDSAAYFCASSLAGVEQYFGPGTRLTVT.

The rearrangement links TRBV4-1 to TRBJ2-7; 9 nucleotides match TRBD1. V gave up 4 bases and J gave up 3 bases; unmatched junction bases: 4. This CDR3 is built from 14 residues. Germline V gives CDR1 MGHRA, CDR2 YSYEKL. The CDR3 nucleotides are TGCGCCAGCAGCCTCCCGGGACAGGGCTACGAGCAGTACTTC. Protein sequence: CASSLPGQGYEQYF.

This chain connects TRBV9 to TRBJ1-1, with TRBD1 matching over 8 bases. The V and J ends lost 5 bases and 3 bases, in that order; junction bases with no gene match: 9. The germline V gene has CDR1 SGDLS and CDR2 YYNGEE. The length of the CDR3 is 15 residues. The CDR3 DNA is TGTGCCAGCAGTTACAGGGGGTCGGGGGACACTGAAGCTTTCTTT. It is translated as CASSYRGSGDTEAFF.

This clone was detected once. The chain is built from TRBV7-9 and TRBJ1-1; 7 nucleotides agree with TRBD1. Losses at the gene ends were 5 bases for V and 5 bases for J; bases not matched to a gene: 14. This CDR3 is built from 16 residues. CDR1 and CDR2 from the germline V gene are SEHNR and FQNEAQ (reference sequence). The CDR3 loop reads CASSVGGWPGGTEAFF. The CDR3 bases are TGTGCCAGCAGCGTAGGCGGTTGGCCAGGGGGAACTGAAGCTTTCTTT.